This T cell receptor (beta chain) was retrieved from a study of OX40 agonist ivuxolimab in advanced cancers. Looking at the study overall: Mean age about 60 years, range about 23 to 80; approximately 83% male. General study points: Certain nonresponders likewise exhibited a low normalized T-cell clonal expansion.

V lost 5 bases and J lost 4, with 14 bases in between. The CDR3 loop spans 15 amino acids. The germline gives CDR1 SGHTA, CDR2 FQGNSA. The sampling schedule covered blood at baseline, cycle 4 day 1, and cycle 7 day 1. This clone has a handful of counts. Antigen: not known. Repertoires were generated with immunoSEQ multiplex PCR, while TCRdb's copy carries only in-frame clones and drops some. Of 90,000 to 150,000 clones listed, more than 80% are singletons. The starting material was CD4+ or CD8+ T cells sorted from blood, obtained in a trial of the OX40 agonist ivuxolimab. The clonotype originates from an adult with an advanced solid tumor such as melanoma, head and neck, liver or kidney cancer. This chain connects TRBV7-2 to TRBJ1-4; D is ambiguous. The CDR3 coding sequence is TGTGCCAGCAGCCCACCGATCTTTGGTAATGAAAAACTGTTTTTT. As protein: CASSPPIFGNEKLFF.